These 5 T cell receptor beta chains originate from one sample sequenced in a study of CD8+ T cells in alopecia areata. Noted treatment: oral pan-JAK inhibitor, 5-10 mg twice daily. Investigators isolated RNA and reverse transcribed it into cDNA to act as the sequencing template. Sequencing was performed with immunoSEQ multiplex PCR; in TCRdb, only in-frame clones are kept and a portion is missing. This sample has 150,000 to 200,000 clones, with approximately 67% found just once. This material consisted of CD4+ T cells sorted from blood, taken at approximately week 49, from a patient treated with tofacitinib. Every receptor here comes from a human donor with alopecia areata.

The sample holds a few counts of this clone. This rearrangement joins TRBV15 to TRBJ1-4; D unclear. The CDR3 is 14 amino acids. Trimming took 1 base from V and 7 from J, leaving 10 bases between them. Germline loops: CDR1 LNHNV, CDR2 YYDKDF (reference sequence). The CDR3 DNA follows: TGTGCCACCAGCAGAGCGGGAAAGGGTGAAAAACTGTTTTTT. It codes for CATSRAGKGEKLFF.

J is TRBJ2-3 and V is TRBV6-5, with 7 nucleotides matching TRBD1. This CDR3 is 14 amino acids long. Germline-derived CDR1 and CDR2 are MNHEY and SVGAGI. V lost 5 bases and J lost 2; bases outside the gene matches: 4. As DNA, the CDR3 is TGTGCCAGCAGTCGACAGGGTCCCACAGATACGCAGTATTTT. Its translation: CASSRQGPTDTQYF.

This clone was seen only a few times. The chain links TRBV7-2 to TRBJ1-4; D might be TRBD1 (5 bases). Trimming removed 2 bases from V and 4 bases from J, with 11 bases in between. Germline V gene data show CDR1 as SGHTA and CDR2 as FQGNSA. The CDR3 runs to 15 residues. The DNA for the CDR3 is TGTGCCAGCAGCTTACAGGGCAGAAATAATGAAAAACTGTTTTTT. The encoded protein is CASSLQGRNNEKLFF. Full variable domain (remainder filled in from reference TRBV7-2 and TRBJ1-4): GAGVSQSPSNKVTEKGKDVELRCDPISGHTALYWYRQSLGQGLEFLIYFQGNSAPDKSGLPSDRFSAERTGGSVSTLTIQRTQQEDSAVYLCASSLQGRNNEKLFFGSGTQLSVL.

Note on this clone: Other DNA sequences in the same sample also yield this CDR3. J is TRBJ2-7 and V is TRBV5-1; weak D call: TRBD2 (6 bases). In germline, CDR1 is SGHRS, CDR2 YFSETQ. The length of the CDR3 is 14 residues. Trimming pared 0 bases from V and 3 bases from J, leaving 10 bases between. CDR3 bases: TGCGCCAGCAGCTTGGACGGAGGGAACTACGAGCAGTACTTC. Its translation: CASSLDGGNYEQYF.

For the CDR3, the DNA is TGTGCCAGCCTACTAGCGGGGGGACCAGAGACCCAGTACTTC. Translation gives CASLLAGGPETQYF. The genes are TRBV7-8 and TRBJ2-5; 12 positions match TRBD2. Trimming cost V 8 bases and J 4 bases; bases outside gene matches: 5. In germline, CDR1 is SGHVS, CDR2 FQNEAQ. This CDR3 contains 14 residues.